This T cell receptor (beta chain) was found in a study of early T cells in non-severe SARS-CoV-2 infection. TCRdb re-derived calls from the 5' RACE reads in MiXCR, one entry per CDR3 protein. The sample lists around 53,000 distinct CDR3 sequences; roughly 10% were seen once. Trimming pared 2 bases from V and 3 bases from J, leaving 16 bases between. Germline assignment: CDR1 GTSNPN and CDR2 SVGIG (reference sequence). The CDR3 is 15 residues long. This clonotype came up many times. V is TRBV30 and J is TRBJ1-1; D unresolved. The sequence came from an adult who was a healthcare worker with PCR-confirmed SARS-CoV-2 infection or an uninfected control (not recorded which). Sequencing was performed on whole blood. CDR3 nucleotides: TGTGCCTGGAGTTTTTCCATACCTGTTGACACTGAAGCTTTCTTT. Translating gives CAWSFSIPVDTEAFF.